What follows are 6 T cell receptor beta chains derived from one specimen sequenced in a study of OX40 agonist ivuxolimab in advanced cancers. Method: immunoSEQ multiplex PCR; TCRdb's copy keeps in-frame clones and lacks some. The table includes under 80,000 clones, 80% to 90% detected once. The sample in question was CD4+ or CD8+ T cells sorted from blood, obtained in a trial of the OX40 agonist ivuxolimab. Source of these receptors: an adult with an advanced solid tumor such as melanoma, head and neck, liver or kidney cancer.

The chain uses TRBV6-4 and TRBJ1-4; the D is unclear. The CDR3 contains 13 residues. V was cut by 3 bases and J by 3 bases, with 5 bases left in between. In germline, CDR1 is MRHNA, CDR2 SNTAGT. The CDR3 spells CASSDGPNEKLFF. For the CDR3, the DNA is TGTGCCAGCAGTGATGGTCCTAATGAAAAACTGTTTTTT.

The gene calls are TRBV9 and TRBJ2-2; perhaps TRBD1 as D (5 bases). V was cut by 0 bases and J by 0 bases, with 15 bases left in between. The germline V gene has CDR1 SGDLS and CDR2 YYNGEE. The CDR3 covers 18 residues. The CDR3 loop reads CASSVAPSGRANTGELFF. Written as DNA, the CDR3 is TGTGCCAGCAGCGTAGCCCCTAGTGGCAGGGCGAACACCGGGGAGCTGTTTTTT.

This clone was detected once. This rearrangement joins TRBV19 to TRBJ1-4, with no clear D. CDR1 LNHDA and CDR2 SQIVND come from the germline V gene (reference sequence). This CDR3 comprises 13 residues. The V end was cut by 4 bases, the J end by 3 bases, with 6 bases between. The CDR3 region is CASSTTPNEKLFF. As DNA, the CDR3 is TGTGCCAGTAGTACAACACCTAATGAAAAACTGTTTTTT.

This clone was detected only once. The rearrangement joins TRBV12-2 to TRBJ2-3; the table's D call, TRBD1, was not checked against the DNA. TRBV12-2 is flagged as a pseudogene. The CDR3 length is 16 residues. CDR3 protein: CASRQRTGSFTDTQYF. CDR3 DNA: TGTGCAAGTCGCCAAAGGACAGGGAGCTTCACAGATACGCAGTATTTT.

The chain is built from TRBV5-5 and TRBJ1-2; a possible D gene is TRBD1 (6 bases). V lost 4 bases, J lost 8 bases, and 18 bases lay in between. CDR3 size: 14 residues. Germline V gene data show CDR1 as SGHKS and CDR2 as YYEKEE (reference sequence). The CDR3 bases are TGTGCCAGCAGCCCCTCGCTGACAGGTGACGGCTACACCTTC. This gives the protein CASSPSLTGDGYTF.

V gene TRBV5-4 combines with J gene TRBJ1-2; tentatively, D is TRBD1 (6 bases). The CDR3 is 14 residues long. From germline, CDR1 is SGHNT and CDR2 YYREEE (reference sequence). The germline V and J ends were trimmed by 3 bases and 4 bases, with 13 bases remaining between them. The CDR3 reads CASSSGGDIYGYTF. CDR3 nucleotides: TGTGCCAGCAGCTCGGGAGGGGACATCTATGGCTACACCTTC.